This is a list of T cell receptor beta chains from one sample in a study of shared clonotypes between healthy human individuals. The protocol was immunoSEQ multiplex PCR, while the TCRdb copy is restricted to in-frame clones and leaves out a portion. The table records millions of clones, just over 90% of them present only once. Sequenced input: naive CD4+ T cells sorted from blood. These receptors were taken from a man in his late teens or twenties in good health. Both conserved end residues are part of each CDR3. Each record gives: CDR3 protein, CDR3 DNA, clone size, D gene, J gene, V gene. A D gene is named only where the DNA matches it firmly. Only some rows state a clone size, as once, few, many or a class for expanded clones.

CDR3: CASSLRPGVAKNIQYF; DNA: TGTGCCAGCAGTTTACGTCCGGGAGTAGCCAAAAACATTCAGTACTTC; size: .; D: .; J: TRBJ2-4; V: TRBV28
CDR3: CASSDFSGSPYEQYF; DNA: TGCGCCAGCAGTGACTTTTCGGGATCCCCCTACGAGCAGTACTTC; size: .; D: .; J: TRBJ2-7; V: TRBV10-2
CDR3: CASSSINSSYNEQFF; DNA: TGTGCCAGCAGTTCGATTAATAGCTCCTACAATGAGCAGTTCTTC; size: .; D: .; J: TRBJ2-1; V: TRBV28
CDR3: CASSLGQLYEQYF; DNA: TGTGCCAGCAGCTTGGGGCAACTATACGAGCAGTACTTC; size: .; D: .; J: TRBJ2-7; V: TRBV5-4
CDR3: CASSETGPTYEQYF; DNA: TGTGCCAGCAGTGAAACCGGGCCTACCTACGAGCAGTACTTC; size: .; D: .; J: TRBJ2-7; V: TRBV6-1
CDR3: CASTDIARGSTYEQYF; DNA: TGTGCCAGCACCGACATCGCCAGGGGATCGACCTACGAGCAGTACTTC; size: .; D: .; J: TRBJ2-7; V: TRBV5-5
CDR3: CASSPGLAGSYNEQFF; DNA: TGTGCCAGCAGCCCCGGACTAGCGGGTTCCTACAATGAGCAGTTCTTC; size: .; D: TRBD2; J: TRBJ2-1; V: TRBV5-4
CDR3: CASSLGEAGELFF; DNA: TGTGCCAGCAGCTTAGGGGAGGCCGGGGAGCTGTTTTTT; size: .; D: .; J: TRBJ2-2; V: TRBV11-1
CDR3: CASSLVAAALSGNTIYF; DNA: TGTGCCAGCAGCTTAGTAGCGGCGGCTCTCTCTGGAAACACCATATATTTT; size: .; D: .; J: TRBJ1-3; V: TRBV7-2
CDR3: CASSPGTLVQYF; DNA: TGTGCCAGCAGCCCCGGGACCCTCGTGCAGTACTTC; size: few; D: .; J: TRBJ2-7; V: TRBV6-5
CDR3: CASSLDRINYGYTF; DNA: TGTGCCAGCAGCTTAGACCGAATTAACTATGGCTACACCTTC; size: .; D: .; J: TRBJ1-2; V: TRBV11-2
CDR3: CANFSDSSGNTIYF; DNA: TGTGCCAACTTCTCGGACAGCTCTGGAAACACCATATATTTT; size: .; D: .; J: TRBJ1-3; V: TRBV9
CDR3: CASSSWTGQAETQYF; DNA: TGTGCCAGCAGCTCCTGGACAGGCCAGGCAGAGACCCAGTACTTC; size: .; D: TRBD1; J: TRBJ2-5; V: TRBV5-5
CDR3: CASTVNSGRVNEQFF; DNA: TGTGCCAGCACCGTGAACAGCGGGAGGGTAAATGAGCAGTTCTTC; size: .; D: TRBD2; J: TRBJ2-1; V: TRBV5-4
CDR3: CASSAHHRGNTEAFF; DNA: TGTGCCAGCAGTGCCCATCATAGGGGGAACACTGAAGCTTTCTTT; size: .; D: .; J: TRBJ1-1; V: TRBV6-1
CDR3: CSAGDYLEQYF; DNA: TGCAGTGCTGGGGACTACCTCGAGCAGTACTTC; size: .; D: TRBD2; J: TRBJ2-7; V: TRBV20-1
CDR3: CAIGTVNTGELFF; DNA: TGTGCCATCGGGACGGTTAACACCGGGGAGCTGTTTTTT; size: once; D: .; J: TRBJ2-2; V: TRBV10-3
CDR3: CASSSRTGSYNSPLHF; DNA: TGTGCCAGCAGCTCGCGGACGGGCTCCTATAATTCACCCCTCCACTTT; size: few; D: .; J: TRBJ1-6; V: TRBV7-9
CDR3: CASSLRGENYGYTF; DNA: TGTGCCAGCAGTCTCCGAGGAGAAAACTATGGCTACACCTTC; size: few; D: .; J: TRBJ1-2; V: TRBV27
CDR3: CAISGTSGKETQYF; DNA: TGTGCCATCAGTGGGACTAGCGGGAAAGAGACCCAGTACTTC; size: .; D: TRBD2; J: TRBJ2-5; V: TRBV10-3
CDR3: CATGSGARSPLHF; DNA: TGTGCCACCGGGTCAGGGGCTCGTTCACCCCTCCACTTT; size: .; D: .; J: TRBJ1-6; V: TRBV10-3
CDR3: CAWSVLDRGHTDTQYF; DNA: TGTGCCTGGAGTGTCTTGGACAGGGGGCATACAGATACGCAGTATTTT; size: .; D: TRBD1; J: TRBJ2-3; V: TRBV30
CDR3: CAISESSYEQYF; DNA: TGTGCCATCAGTGAAAGCTCCTACGAGCAGTACTTC; size: few; D: .; J: TRBJ2-7; V: TRBV10-3
CDR3: CASSPLFGKNTEAFF; DNA: TGTGCCAGCTCACCCCTCTTCGGAAAGAACACTGAAGCTTTCTTT; size: .; D: .; J: TRBJ1-1; V: TRBV18
CDR3: CASSEVPYKNTEAFF; DNA: TGTGCCAGCAGTGAAGTGCCTTACAAGAACACTGAAGCTTTCTTT; size: .; D: .; J: TRBJ1-1; V: TRBV2
CDR3: CASSEAGNSPLHF; DNA: TGCGCCAGCAGTGAGGCGGGCAATTCACCCCTCCACTTT; size: .; D: .; J: TRBJ1-6; V: TRBV10-1
CDR3: CAEEGATNEKLFF; DNA: TGTGCCGAAGAGGGTGCAACTAATGAAAAACTGTTTTTT; size: .; D: .; J: TRBJ1-4; V: TRBV9
CDR3: CASSLGGASYNEQFF; DNA: TGTGCCAGCAGCTTGGGGGGGGCGAGTTACAATGAGCAGTTCTTC; size: once; D: .; J: TRBJ2-1; V: TRBV5-4
CDR3: CASSYDREGYTF; DNA: TGTGCCAGCAGTTACGACCGAGAGGGCTACACCTTC; size: .; D: .; J: TRBJ1-2; V: TRBV6-5
CDR3: CASSQSYITSGANVLTF; DNA: TGTGCCAGCAGCCAGTCTTACATTACCTCTGGGGCCAACGTCCTGACTTTC; size: once; D: .; J: TRBJ2-6; V: TRBV11-3
CDR3: CASSVDPGGSSYNEQFF; DNA: TGTGCCAGCAGCGTAGATCCCGGGGGGAGCTCCTACAATGAGCAGTTCTTC; size: once; D: TRBD2; J: TRBJ2-1; V: TRBV9
CDR3: CAISKDRGYNSPLHF; DNA: TGTGCCATCAGCAAAGACCGTGGCTATAATTCACCCCTCCACTTT; size: once; D: .; J: TRBJ1-6; V: TRBV10-3
CDR3: CASSLGRTGRQETQYF; DNA: TGTGCCAGCAGCTTAGGCCGGACAGGGAGGCAAGAGACCCAGTACTTC; size: .; D: TRBD1; J: TRBJ2-5; V: TRBV11-1
CDR3: CASSSTGGLVADTQYF; DNA: TGCGCCAGCAGCTCCACAGGGGGACTAGTTGCGGATACGCAGTATTTT; size: .; D: .; J: TRBJ2-3; V: TRBV5-1
CDR3: CASSLRGGLDIQYF; DNA: TGTGCCAGCAGCCTCCGGGGGGGCTTGGACATTCAGTACTTC; size: .; D: TRBD2; J: TRBJ2-4; V: TRBV9
CDR3: CSGGPAGDNYGYTF; DNA: TGCAGCGGTGGCCCGGCAGGGGATAACTATGGCTACACCTTC; size: few; D: .; J: TRBJ1-2; V: TRBV29-1
CDR3: CASSLAVGRAFF; DNA: TGTGCCAGCAGCTTGGCTGTAGGGCGGGCTTTCTTT; size: once; D: .; J: TRBJ1-1; V: TRBV5-5
CDR3: CASSAGPGLEYEQYF; DNA: TGTGCCAGCAGTGCCGGACCGGGACTAGAGTACGAGCAGTACTTC; size: few; D: TRBD2; J: TRBJ2-7; V: TRBV6-5
CDR3: CASSERDRGTQETQYF; DNA: TGTGCCAGCAGTGAAAGGGACAGGGGCACCCAAGAGACCCAGTACTTC; size: .; D: TRBD1; J: TRBJ2-5; V: TRBV6-1
CDR3: CAWHGQPGNEQYF; DNA: TGTGCCTGGCACGGACAGCCGGGTAACGAGCAGTACTTC; size: .; D: .; J: TRBJ2-7; V: TRBV30
CDR3: CAISESGVSYNEQFF; DNA: TGTGCCATCAGTGAGTCGGGGGTTTCCTACAATGAGCAGTTCTTC; size: few; D: .; J: TRBJ2-1; V: TRBV10-3
CDR3: CAWSTQTDIQYF; DNA: TGTGCCTGGAGTACCCAAACGGACATTCAGTACTTC; size: .; D: .; J: TRBJ2-4; V: TRBV30
CDR3: CATDSEVNTEAFF; DNA: TGTGCCACTGACAGTGAAGTGAACACTGAAGCTTTCTTT; size: .; D: .; J: TRBJ1-1; V: TRBV2
CDR3: CASMDRAKNIQYF; DNA: TGTGCCAGTATGGACAGAGCCAAAAACATTCAGTACTTC; size: .; D: .; J: TRBJ2-4; V: TRBV19
CDR3: CASSSKVGIQDGYTF; DNA: TGTGCCAGCAGCTCGAAGGTGGGAATCCAGGATGGCTACACCTTC; size: once; D: .; J: TRBJ1-2; V: TRBV7-8
CDR3: CASSYDRRNEKLFF; DNA: TGTGCCAGCAGCTACGACAGGCGTAATGAAAAACTGTTTTTT; size: .; D: .; J: TRBJ1-4; V: TRBV6-1
CDR3: CASSPYSGLAGGNTGELFF; DNA: TGTGCCAGCAGCCCCTACTCAGGACTAGCGGGAGGGAACACCGGGGAGCTGTTTTTT; size: .; D: TRBD2; J: TRBJ2-2; V: TRBV11-2
CDR3: CASSMSDRGEQFF; DNA: TGTGCCAGTAGTATGTCGGATAGGGGAGAGCAGTTCTTC; size: .; D: .; J: TRBJ2-1; V: TRBV19
CDR3: CASSSGLVYNEQFF; DNA: TGTGCCAGCAGCTCGGGACTAGTGTATAATGAGCAGTTCTTC; size: .; D: TRBD2; J: TRBJ2-1; V: TRBV7-9
CDR3: CASSPQFNEKLFF; DNA: TGTGCCAGCAGCCCGCAGTTCAATGAAAAACTGTTTTTT; size: .; D: .; J: TRBJ1-4; V: TRBV6-8
CDR3: CASSLGRERTGELFF; DNA: TGTGCCAGCAGCTTAGGACGGGAGCGGACCGGGGAGCTGTTTTTT; size: .; D: .; J: TRBJ2-2; V: TRBV11-2
CDR3: CASSLAGRQPYNEQFF; DNA: TGTGCCAGCAGCTTGGCCGGACGGCAGCCTTACAATGAGCAGTTCTTC; size: .; D: .; J: TRBJ2-1; V: TRBV5-4
CDR3: CASSVAGAATEQYF; DNA: TGTGCCAGCAGCGTAGCGGGGGCCGCTACCGAGCAGTACTTC; size: .; D: .; J: TRBJ2-7; V: TRBV9
CDR3: CASGEGPDEQFF; DNA: TGTGCCAGCGGTGAGGGGCCCGATGAGCAGTTCTTC; size: .; D: .; J: TRBJ2-1; V: TRBV2
CDR3: CASTTGQGYGYTF; DNA: TGTGCCAGCACCACGGGACAGGGGTATGGCTACACCTTC; size: .; D: TRBD1; J: TRBJ1-2; V: TRBV2
CDR3: CASSQLKGLAGDWGSYNEQFF; DNA: TGCGCCAGCAGCCAACTAAAGGGACTAGCGGGAGATTGGGGCTCCTACAATGAGCAGTTCTTC; size: .; D: TRBD2; J: TRBJ2-1; V: TRBV4-3
CDR3: CASRTGGAHQPQHF; DNA: TGTGCCAGCAGGACAGGGGGTGCACACCAGCCCCAGCATTTT; size: .; D: TRBD1; J: TRBJ1-5; V: TRBV19
CDR3: CASTPGLAGAQDTQYF; DNA: TGCGCCAGCACCCCGGGACTAGCGGGAGCCCAAGATACGCAGTATTTT; size: .; D: TRBD2; J: TRBJ2-3; V: TRBV10-1
CDR3: CASSGTGTSYEQYF; DNA: TGTGCCAGCAGTGGTACAGGGACGTCCTACGAGCAGTACTTC; size: .; D: .; J: TRBJ2-7; V: TRBV6-1
CDR3: CASSPGTGSYEQYF; DNA: TGTGCCAGCAGCCCCGGGACGGGCTCCTACGAGCAGTACTTC; size: .; D: .; J: TRBJ2-7; V: TRBV7-6